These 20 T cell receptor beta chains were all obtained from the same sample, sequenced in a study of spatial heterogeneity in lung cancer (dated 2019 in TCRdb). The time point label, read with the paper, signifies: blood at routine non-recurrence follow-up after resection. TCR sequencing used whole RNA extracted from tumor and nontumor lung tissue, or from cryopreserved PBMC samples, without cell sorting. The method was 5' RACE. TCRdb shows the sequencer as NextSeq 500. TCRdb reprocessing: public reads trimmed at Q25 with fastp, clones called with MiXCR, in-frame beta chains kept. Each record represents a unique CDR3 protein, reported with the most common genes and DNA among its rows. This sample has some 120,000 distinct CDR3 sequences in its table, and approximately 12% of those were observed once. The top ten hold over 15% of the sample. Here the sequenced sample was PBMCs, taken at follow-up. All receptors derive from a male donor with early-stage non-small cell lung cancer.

DNA of the CDR3: TGTGCCAGCAGGGGACCGCTGAACACCGGGGAGCTGTTTTTT. This translates into CASRGPLNTGELFF. The gene calls are TRBV28 and TRBJ2-2; D assignment may be TRBD1 or TRBD2 (5 bases each). The germline V gene has CDR1 MDHEN and CDR2 SYDVKM. The V and J ends lost 6 bases and 1 base respectively, with 9 bases between them. The CDR3 extends over 14 amino acids.

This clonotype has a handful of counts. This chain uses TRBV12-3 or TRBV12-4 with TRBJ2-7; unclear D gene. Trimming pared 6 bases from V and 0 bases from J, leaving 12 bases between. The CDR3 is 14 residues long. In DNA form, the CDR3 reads TGTGCCAGCAGCCCCCGATTGGACTCCTACGAGCAGTACTTC. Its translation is CASSPRLDSYEQYF.

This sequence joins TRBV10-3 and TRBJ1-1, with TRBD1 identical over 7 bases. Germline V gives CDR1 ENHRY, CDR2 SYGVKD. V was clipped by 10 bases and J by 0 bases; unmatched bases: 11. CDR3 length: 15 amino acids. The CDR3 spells CARAPDRELNTEAFF. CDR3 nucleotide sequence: TGTGCCAGAGCCCCCGACAGGGAACTGAACACTGAAGCTTTCTTT.

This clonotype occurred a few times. CDR3 sequence (DNA): TGCGCCAGCAGTCAACAGGGGGTCGACCTAAACACCGGGGAGCTGTTTTTT. It codes for CASSQQGVDLNTGELFF. This rearrangement joins TRBV10-1 to TRBJ2-2; 8 bases agree with TRBD1. V trimming: 5 bases; J trimming: 2 bases; junction bases outside the gene matches: 10. Germline V gives CDR1 WNHNN, CDR2 SYGVQD (reference sequence). CDR3 length: 17 residues.

Here the CDR3 DNA reads TGCGCCAGCAGCCCTTACCGGGACAGGGGTCAGCCCCAGCATTTT. Its translation: CASSPYRDRGQPQHF. V gene TRBV4-1 combines with J gene TRBJ1-5; 10 bases match TRBD1. V trimming: 4 bases; J trimming: 6 bases; junction bases outside the gene matches: 6. CDR1 is MGHRA, CDR2 YSYEKL, per germline. This CDR3 is 15 amino acids long.

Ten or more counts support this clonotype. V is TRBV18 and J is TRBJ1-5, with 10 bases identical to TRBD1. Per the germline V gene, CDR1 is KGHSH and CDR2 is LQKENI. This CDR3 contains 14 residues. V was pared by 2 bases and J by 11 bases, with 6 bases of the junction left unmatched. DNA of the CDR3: TGTGCCAGCTCACCAAATACCGGACAGGGGGCCCAGCATTTT. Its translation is CASSPNTGQGAQHF.

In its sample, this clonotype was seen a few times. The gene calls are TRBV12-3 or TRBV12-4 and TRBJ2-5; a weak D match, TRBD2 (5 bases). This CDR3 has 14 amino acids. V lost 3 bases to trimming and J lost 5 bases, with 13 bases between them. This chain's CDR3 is CASSFGLPLETQYF. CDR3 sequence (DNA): TGTGCCAGCAGTTTTGGACTGCCTCTGGAGACCCAGTACTTC.

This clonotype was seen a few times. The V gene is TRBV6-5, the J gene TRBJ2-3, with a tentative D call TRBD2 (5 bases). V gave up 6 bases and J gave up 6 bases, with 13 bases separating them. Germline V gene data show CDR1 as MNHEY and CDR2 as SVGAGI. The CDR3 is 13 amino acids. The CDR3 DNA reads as TGTGCCAGCAGCCCCAGGACTCCCGATACGCAGTATTTT. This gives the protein CASSPRTPDTQYF.

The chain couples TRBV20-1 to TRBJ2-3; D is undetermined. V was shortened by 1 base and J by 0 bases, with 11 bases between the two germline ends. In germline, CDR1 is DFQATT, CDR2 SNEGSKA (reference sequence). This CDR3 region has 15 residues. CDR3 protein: CSARVAGPSTDTQYF. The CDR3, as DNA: TGCAGTGCTAGAGTTGCAGGACCTAGCACAGATACGCAGTATTTT.

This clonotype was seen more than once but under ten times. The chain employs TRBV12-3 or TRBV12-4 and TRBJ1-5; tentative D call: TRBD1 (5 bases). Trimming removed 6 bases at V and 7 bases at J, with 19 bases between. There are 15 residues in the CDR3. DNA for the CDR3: TGTGCCAGCAGGTCAGGTTTCGGGGCGAGCCAGCCCCAGCATTTT. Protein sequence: CASRSGFGASQPQHF.

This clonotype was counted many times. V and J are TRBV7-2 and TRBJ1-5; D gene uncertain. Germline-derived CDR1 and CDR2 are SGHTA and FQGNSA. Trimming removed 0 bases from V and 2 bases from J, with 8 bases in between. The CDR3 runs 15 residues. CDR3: CASSLAGLGNQPQHF. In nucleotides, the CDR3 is TGTGCCAGCAGCTTAGCAGGGCTCGGCAATCAGCCCCAGCATTTT. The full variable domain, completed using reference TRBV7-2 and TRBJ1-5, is GAGVSQSPSNKVTEKGKDVELRCDPISGHTALYWYRQSLGQGLEFLIYFQGNSAPDKSGLPSDRFSAERTGGSVSTLTIQRTQQEDSAVYLCASSLAGLGNQPQHFGDGTRLSIL.

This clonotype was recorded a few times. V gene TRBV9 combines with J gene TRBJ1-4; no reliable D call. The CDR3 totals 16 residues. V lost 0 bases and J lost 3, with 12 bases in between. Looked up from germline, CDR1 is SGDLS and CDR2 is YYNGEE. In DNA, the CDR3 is TGTGCCAGCAGCGTAGAGGGAGGGAGAGCTAATGAAAAACTGTTTTTT. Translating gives CASSVEGGRANEKLFF. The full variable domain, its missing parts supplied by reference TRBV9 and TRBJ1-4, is DSGVTQTPKHLITATGQRVTLRCSPRSGDLSVYWYQQSLDQGLQFLIQYYNGEERAKGNILERFSAQQFPDLHSELNLSSLELGDSALYFCASSVEGGRANEKLFFGSGTQLSVL.

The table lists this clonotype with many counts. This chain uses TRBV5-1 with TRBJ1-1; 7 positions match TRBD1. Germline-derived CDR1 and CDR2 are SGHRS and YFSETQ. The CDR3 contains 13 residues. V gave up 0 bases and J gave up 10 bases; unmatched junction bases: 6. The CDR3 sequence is CASSLGGQRVAFF. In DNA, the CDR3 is TGCGCCAGCAGCTTGGGGGGACAGAGGGTAGCTTTCTTT.

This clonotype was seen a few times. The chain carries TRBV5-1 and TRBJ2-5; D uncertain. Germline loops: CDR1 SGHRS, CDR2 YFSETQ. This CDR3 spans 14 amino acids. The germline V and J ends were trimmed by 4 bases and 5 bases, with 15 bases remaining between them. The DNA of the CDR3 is TGCGCCAGCAGCCCCGGCGGCTTTGGGGAGACCCAGTACTTC. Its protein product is CASSPGGFGETQYF.

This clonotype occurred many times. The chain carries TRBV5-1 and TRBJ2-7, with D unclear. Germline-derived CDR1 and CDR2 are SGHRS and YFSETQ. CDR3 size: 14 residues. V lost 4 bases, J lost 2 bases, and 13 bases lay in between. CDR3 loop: CASSAAGPPYEQYF. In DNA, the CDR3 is TGCGCCAGCAGCGCCGCAGGACCTCCCTACGAGCAGTACTTC.

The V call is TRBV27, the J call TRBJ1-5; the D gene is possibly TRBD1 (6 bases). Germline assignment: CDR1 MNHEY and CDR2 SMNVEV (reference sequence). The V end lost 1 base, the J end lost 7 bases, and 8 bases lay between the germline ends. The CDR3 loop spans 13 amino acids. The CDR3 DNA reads TGTGCCAGCAGTTTATGGCAGGGGCAGCCCCAGCATTTT. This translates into CASSLWQGQPQHF.

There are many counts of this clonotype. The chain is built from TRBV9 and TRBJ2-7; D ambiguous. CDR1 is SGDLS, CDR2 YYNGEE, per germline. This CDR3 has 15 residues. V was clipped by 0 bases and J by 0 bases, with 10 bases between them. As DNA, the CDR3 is TGTGCCAGCAGCGTAGATACCCGAAGCTCCTACGAGCAGTACTTC. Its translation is CASSVDTRSSYEQYF.

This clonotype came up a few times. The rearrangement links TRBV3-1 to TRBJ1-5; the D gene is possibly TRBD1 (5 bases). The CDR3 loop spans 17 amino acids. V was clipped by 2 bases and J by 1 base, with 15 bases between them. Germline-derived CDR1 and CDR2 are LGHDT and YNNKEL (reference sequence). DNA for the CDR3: TGTGCCAGCAGCCAAAAAAGTGGGGGGACGAGCAATCAGCCCCAGCATTTT. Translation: CASSQKSGGTSNQPQHF.

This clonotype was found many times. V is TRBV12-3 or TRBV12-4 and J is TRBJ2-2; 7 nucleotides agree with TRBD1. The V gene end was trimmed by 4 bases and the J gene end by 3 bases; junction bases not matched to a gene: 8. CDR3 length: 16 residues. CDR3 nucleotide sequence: TGTGCCAGCAGTTCCACAGGGGCCCCGGACACCGGGGAGCTGTTTTTT. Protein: CASSSTGAPDTGELFF.

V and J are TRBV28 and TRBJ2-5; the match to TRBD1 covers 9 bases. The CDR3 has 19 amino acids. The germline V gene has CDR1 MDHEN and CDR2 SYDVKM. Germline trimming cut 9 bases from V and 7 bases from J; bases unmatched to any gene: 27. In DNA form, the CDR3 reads TGTGCCAGAAGATATCACAGGGGGCTTCCTTCGGTGTCCCTACGGACCCAGTACTTC. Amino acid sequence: CARRYHRGLPSVSLRTQYF. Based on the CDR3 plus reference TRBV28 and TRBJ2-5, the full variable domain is DVKVTQSSRYLVKRTGEKVFLECVQDMDHENMFWYRQDPGLGLRLIYFSYDVKMKEKGDIPEGYSVSREKKERFSLILESASTNQTSMYLCARRYHRGLPSVSLRTQYFGPGTRLLVL.